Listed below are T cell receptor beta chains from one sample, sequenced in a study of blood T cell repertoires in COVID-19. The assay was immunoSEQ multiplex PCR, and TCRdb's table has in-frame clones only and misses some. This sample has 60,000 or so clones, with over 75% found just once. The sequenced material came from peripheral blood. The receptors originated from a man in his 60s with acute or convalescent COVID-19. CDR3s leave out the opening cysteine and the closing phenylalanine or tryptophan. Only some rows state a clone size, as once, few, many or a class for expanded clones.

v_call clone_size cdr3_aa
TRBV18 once ASSAIRGSGYT
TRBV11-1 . ASSLTSGAATDTQY
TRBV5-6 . ASSSDRVSSYEQY
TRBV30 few AWGRGGLTGELF
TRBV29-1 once SVVTSGGASSYNEQF
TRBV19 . ASSLPSSGGAVDTQY
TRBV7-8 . ASSLGGTDGYT
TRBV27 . ASSSGLVAGPDTQY
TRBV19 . ASSVLSGDYGYT
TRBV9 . ASSPSPSSNEQF
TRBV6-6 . ASLLPGNEKLF
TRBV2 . ASSGQGGDSPLH
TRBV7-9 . ASSLIDLFGQTEAF
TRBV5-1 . ASSSVPGLAGETQY
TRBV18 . ASSPVTREQY
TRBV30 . AWSVTGHRNNQPQH
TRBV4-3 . ASSHAGGNEQF
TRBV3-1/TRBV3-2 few ASSLSAASYEQY
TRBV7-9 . ASSQQGTEAF
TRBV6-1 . ASSEGPGDNSPLH
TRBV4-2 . ASSPRENTEAF
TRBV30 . AWTLGEEKLF
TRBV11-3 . ASSLGTGTGGYNEQF
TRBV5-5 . ASSSRGSYEQY
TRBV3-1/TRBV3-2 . ASSQGQGWGTEAF
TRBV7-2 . ASSLEVVVQSFYEQY
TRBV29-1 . SAIPGDRGYEQY
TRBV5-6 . ASSLATGLNSPLH
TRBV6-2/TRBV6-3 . ASSYSGAMNTEAF
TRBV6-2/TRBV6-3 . ASSYALGKLGYNEQF
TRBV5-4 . ASTTLGGGSDEKLF
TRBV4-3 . ASSQGGGHGYT
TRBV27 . ASSQRTGGRTEAF
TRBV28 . ASSLLGQGANGYGYT
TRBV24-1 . ATSDHGEDSYGSNQPQH
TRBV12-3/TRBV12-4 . ASSLGGFDYT
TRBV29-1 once SVTGGASSTEAF
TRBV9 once ASSVGGRDTQY
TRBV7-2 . ASSLLLHSGGADTQY
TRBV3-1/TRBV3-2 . ASSQDRGINQPQH
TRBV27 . ASSTRDIFGTEAF
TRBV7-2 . ASSLGGHTEAF
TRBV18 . ASSQGQQETQY
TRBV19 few ASSLPRENTEAF
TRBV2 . ASRRTVGDPLNTEAF
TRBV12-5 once ASGRTDMNTEAF
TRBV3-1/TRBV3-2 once ASSQAGMNTEAF
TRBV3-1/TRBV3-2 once ASGGAQGAEKLF
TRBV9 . ASSGDRDEKLF
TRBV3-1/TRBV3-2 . ASSQDKGGGNTGELF
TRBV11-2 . ASSLDPAGAVRGELF
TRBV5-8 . ASSLGARVRETQY
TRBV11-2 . ASSSGTNYGYT
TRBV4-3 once ASSQDPAGGSYEQY
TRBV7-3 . ASSLNPGGTDTQY
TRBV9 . ASSVGAPSTGEYGYT